This T cell receptor beta chain was identified during a study of blood T cell repertoires in COVID-19 (dated by TCRdb to the early 2020s). With respect to the entire study: Samples covering the acute and convalescent phases of COVID-19 were provided by collaborators in the United States, Italy and Spain. The material from the prospective study consisted of cDNA or gDNA derived from T cells, B-cell-depleted T cells, or PBMCs. Subjects who had been exposed to COVID-19, were actively infected with it, or had recovered from it provided the deeply sampled blood TCRbeta repertoires that made up the dataset. A freely available public database, intended as a resource for researchers studying the immune response to SARS-CoV-2, is where the repertoires were released. The samples were drawn from two sources: the first 160 participants of the ongoing ImmuneRACE study, and 1,254 subjects contributed by 6 global collaborators. A de-identified subject ID, COVID-19 status, age in years and sex were almost always included in the sample metadata. Where available, HLA class I and class II types were obtained from metadata supplied by the sample provider rather than from assay-based typing. The paper as a whole reports these results and caveats: The quantity of clinical and demographic metadata differed by source and by participant and was supplied without curation.

Collaborating institutions collected whole blood in K2EDTA tubes following their own protocols. For TCRbeta analysis, collaborators shipped samples in one of three forms: frozen whole blood, isolated PBMCs, or DNA extracted from either of those sample types. As concerns this clone: There is no known antigen for this receptor. One base away there is no much larger clone; base qualities are not given.

TCRbeta CDR3 regions were amplified from genomic DNA by means of the immunoSEQ Assay, a bias-controlled multiplex PCR. The published analysis was carried out like this. The number of nucleated cells in each sample was estimated from the amplification of reference gene primers within the assay. Sequence reads were collapsed and filtered to measure the absolute abundance of every unique TCRbeta CDR3 rearrangement. Productive Simpson clonality was computed per sample as the square root of Simpson's diversity index over productive rearrangements. Imported from immuneACCESS, the table was reduced by TCRdb to in-frame sequences with V and J called. These copies leave out some clones; in studies compared against another copy, an unresolved V gene accounts for under half, and the cause of the remainder is not known. V and J calls plus clone size are reproduced from that table; the DNA served to infer D and trimming. The sample table shows fewer than 300,000 clones, and around 89% are seen once. The ten largest account for more than 0.75% of the sample.

The CDR3 goes from the cysteine to the phenylalanine over 15 residues. Left in the record is the CDR3 DNA by itself, 45 bases read in frame from the first base. Ends trimmed: V by 4 bases, J by 5 bases; bases unmatched to a gene: 6. CDR1 and CDR2 are read off the germline V gene as SGHRS and YFSETQ. This chain joins TRBV5-1 to TRBJ1-4, with TRBD1 matching 9 junction bases. Sequenced sample: peripheral blood. The receptor's source is a man aged 25-40 years with acute or convalescent COVID-19. The DNA reads as follows: TGCGCCAGCAGCGTTAAGACAGGGGGAAATGAAAAACTGTTTTTT. The encoded protein is CASSVKTGGNEKLFF.